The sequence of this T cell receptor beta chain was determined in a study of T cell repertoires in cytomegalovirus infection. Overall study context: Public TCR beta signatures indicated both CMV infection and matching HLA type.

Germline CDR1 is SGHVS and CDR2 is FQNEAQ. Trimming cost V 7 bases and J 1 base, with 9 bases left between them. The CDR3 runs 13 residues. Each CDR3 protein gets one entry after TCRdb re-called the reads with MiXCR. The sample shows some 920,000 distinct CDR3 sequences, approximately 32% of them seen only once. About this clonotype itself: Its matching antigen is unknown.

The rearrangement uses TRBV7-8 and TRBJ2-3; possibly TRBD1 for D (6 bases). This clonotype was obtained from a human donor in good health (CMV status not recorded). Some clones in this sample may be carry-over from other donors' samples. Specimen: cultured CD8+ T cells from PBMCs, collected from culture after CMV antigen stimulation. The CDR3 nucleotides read TGTGCCAGCACACGACAGGGCACAGATACGCAGTATTTT. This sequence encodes CASTRQGTDTQYF.